These 31 T cell receptor beta chains share one sample of origin, sequenced in a study of tumor-infiltrating lymphocytes in primary liver carcinoma. Production of TCR beta cDNA used 400 to 650 ng total RNA together with a constant-region primer. Libraries for TCR beta were built through three nested multiplex PCR rounds, which together made up a slightly modified ARM-PCR procedure. The first two PCR rounds used TRBV1-TRBV30 forward primers with a C-beta reverse primer, roughly 10 cycles each. TCRdb ran MiXCR on the multiplex PCR reads and lists one entry per CDR3 protein. The sample includes fewer than 400,000 distinct CDR3 sequences, 65% of them seen just once. Germline DNA was also extracted, with blood RNA taken from unsorted whole blood. Specimen: peripheral blood. The receptors come from a man aged 40-49 years with primary liver carcinoma and hepatitis B virus infection.

This chain uses TRBV11-2 with TRBJ2-3, with 9 bases fitting TRBD2. Looked up from germline, CDR1 is SGHAT and CDR2 is FQNNGV. The CDR3 length is 16 residues. Unmatched junction bases numbered 4, after V lost 2 bases and J lost 1 base. The CDR3 sequence: CASSLRLAAGTDTQYF. CDR3 in DNA: TGTGCCAGCAGCTTAAGACTAGCGGCGGGCACAGATACGCAGTATTTT.

Worth noting for this clonotype: This may be a read error: a much more frequent sequence differs by one nucleotide. The V gene is TRBV10-3, the J gene TRBJ2-1; possibly TRBD2 for D (6 bases). CDR1 is ENHRY and CDR2 is SYGVKD in the germline V gene. V was shortened by 6 bases and J by 4 bases, with 13 bases between the two germline ends. The CDR3 extends over 14 amino acids. This chain's CDR3 is CAIRPGERYNEQFF. CDR3 in DNA: TGTGCCATCAGGCCGGGAGAGCGATACAATGAGCAGTTCTTC.

V usage is TRBV5-4 and J usage is TRBJ2-5; possibly TRBD2 for D (5 bases). The germline V gene encodes CDR1 SGHNT and CDR2 YYREEE (reference sequence). CDR3 size: 15 residues. The V end lost 5 bases, the J end lost 1 base, and 15 bases lay between the germline ends. CDR3 sequence (DNA): TGTGCCAGCAGTTTGAACGGGAACGGCCAAGAGACCCAGTACTTC. Residues: CASSLNGNGQETQYF.

This clonotype was observed once. The chain employs TRBV29-1 and TRBJ2-3; D remains unclear. The DNA end is more similar to TRBJ1-5, so the J call may be wrong. The length of the CDR3 is 14 residues. The V gene's germline CDR1 is SQVTM and CDR2 ANQGSEA. Written as DNA, the CDR3 is TGCAGCGTTGAAAGGTGGCGCGGCACAGATACGCAGCATTTT. This sequence encodes CSVERWRGTDTQHF.

Concerning this clonotype itself: Compared with germline, one end of the junction differs, possibly owing to a read error. The chain joins TRBV11-3 to TRBJ2-2; a weak D match, TRBD2 (5 bases). The length of the CDR3 is 14 residues. The V gene's germline CDR1 is SGHNT and CDR2 YENEEA. CDR3 nucleotides: TGTGCCAGCAACCGCGACATAATGGCCGGGGAGCTGTCTTTT. Its translation is CASNRDIMAGELSF.

This clonotype was detected many times. The chain employs TRBV10-2 and TRBJ2-4; either TRBD1 or TRBD2 may supply D (6 bases each). The V gene's germline CDR1 is WSHSY and CDR2 SAAADI. Trimming took off 2 bases at V and 0 bases at J, with 14 bases between the two ends. The CDR3 is 17 amino acids. This CDR3 is CASSEIDGGLAKNIQYF. CDR3 nucleotides: TGCGCCAGCAGTGAGATTGATGGGGGGCTAGCCAAAAACATTCAGTACTTC.

The chain combines TRBV4-2 with TRBJ2-7; D is undetermined. The germline CDR1 and CDR2 sequences are LGHNA and YNFKEQ. The CDR3 consists of 14 residues. The CDR3 sequence: CARSQREAEYEQYF. The CDR3 coding sequence is TGTGCAAGGAGCCAACGAGAGGCGGAATACGAGCAGTACTTC.

With respect to this clonotype: A much larger clone lies a single base off, so this may be a read error. The genes are TRBV5-5 and TRBJ2-3; D is unclear. This CDR3 is 16 amino acids long. V was cut by 0 bases and J by 0 bases, with 11 bases left in between. The V gene's germline CDR1 is SGHKS and CDR2 YYEKEE (reference sequence). Here the CDR3 DNA reads TGTGCCAGCAGCTTGGCGCTTGGAGTTAGCACAGATACGCAGTATTTT. Encoded protein: CASSLALGVSTDTQYF.

This clonotype showed up just once. Since a much larger clone is just one base distant, this may be a read error. V is TRBV12-5 and J is TRBJ2-3; a weak D match, TRBD2 (5 bases). Germline V gene sequence: CDR1 LGHNT, CDR2 FRNRAP. This CDR3 has 14 amino acids. Trimming shortened V by 6 bases and J by 5 bases, and 15 bases separated the two germline ends. CDR3 DNA: TGTGCTAGTGGCCCCAGAGGGAGTGGAGATACGCAGTATTTT. As protein: CASGPRGSGDTQYF.

This chain joins TRBV6-1 and TRBJ1-5; D not resolved. V gave up 1 base and J gave up 2 bases, with 12 bases separating them. The germline V gene has CDR1 MNHNS and CDR2 SASEGT. There are 16 residues in the CDR3. CDR3 sequence (DNA): TGTGCCAGCAGTGAAGGCCGGGGAGCCGGCAATCAGCCCCAGCATTTT. It yields the protein CASSEGRGAGNQPQHF.

For this clonotype: The junction departs from germline at one end; a sequencing error may be responsible. V and J are TRBV10-3 and TRBJ2-7; D unresolved. This CDR3 has 11 residues. The V gene's germline CDR1 is ENHRY and CDR2 SYGVKD. The CDR3 bases are TGTACTATCAGTGAGTCGGCCGAGCAATACTTC. Amino acids: CTISESAEQYF.

A remark on this clonotype: A much bigger clone sits one base away, suggesting this may be a read error. The conserved final phenylalanine or tryptophan is absent from the CDR3, which likely points to a read error. This chain connects TRBV12-3 or TRBV12-4 to TRBJ1-1; D is uncertain. The CDR3 runs to 13 residues. V gave up 6 bases and J gave up 0 bases, with 8 bases separating them. This CDR3 is CASSLKMNTEAFS. CDR3 bases: TGTGCCAGCAGCCTGAAAATGAACACTGAAGCTTTCTCT.

On this clonotype itself: Being one base from a much bigger clone, this may be a read error. The chain employs TRBV6-1 and TRBJ1-3; a possible D gene is TRBD1 (5 bases). Germline lookup yields CDR1 MNHNS and CDR2 SASEGT. The CDR3 consists of 15 residues. Trimming removed 8 bases at V and 8 bases at J, with 22 bases between. As DNA, the CDR3 is TGTGCCAGCTTGAAGGGGTGGACTTCAGGAGACACCATATATTTT. Protein sequence: CASLKGWTSGDTIYF.

This clonotype appeared once. At one boundary the junction diverges from the germline segment, which might be a read error. This chain uses TRBV11-2 with TRBJ2-5; D assignment may be TRBD1 or TRBD2 (5 bases each). The CDR3 loop spans 14 amino acids. The germline V gene encodes CDR1 SGHAT and CDR2 FQNNGV. This chain's CDR3 is CASSLGGFPGTQYF. In nucleotides, the CDR3 is TGTGCCAGCAGCTTAGGAGGATTTCCGGGGACCCAGTATTTC. Drawing the rest from reference TRBV11-2 and TRBJ2-5, the complete variable domain is EAGVAQSPRYKIIEKRQSVAFWCNPISGHATLYWYQQILGQGPKLLIQFQNNGVVDDSQLPKDRFSAERLKGVDSTLKIQPAKLEDSAVYLCASSLGGFPGTQYFGPGTRLLVL.

About this clonotype: The junction shows a germline mismatch at one end, possibly a read error. The chain employs TRBV29-1 and TRBJ2-6; 11 nucleotides align to TRBD2. The CDR3 runs to 16 residues. CDR1 SQVTM and CDR2 ANQGSEA come from the germline V gene. The CDR3 DNA follows: TGCATCGTTAGACTAGCGGGGAGCTCTGGGGCCAACGTCCTGACTTTC. As protein: CIVRLAGSSGANVLTF.

The chain combines TRBV5-6 with TRBJ2-7; TRBD1 matches 9 bases. After removal of 0 bases from V and 2 bases from J, the junction contained 3 bases not matched to a gene. The CDR3 consists of 15 residues. CDR1 SGHDT and CDR2 YYEEEE come from the germline V gene. The CDR3 sequence: CASSLGGQGTYEQYF. The CDR3 DNA reads TGTGCCAGCAGCTTGGGGGGACAGGGCACCTACGAGCAGTACTTC.

The sample holds many counts of this clonotype. The rearrangement joins TRBV4-1 to TRBJ2-2; maybe TRBD2 (6 bases). The V and J ends lost 4 bases and 5 bases respectively, with 8 bases between them. The CDR3 is made up of 13 amino acids. Germline CDR1 is MGHRA and CDR2 is YSYEKL. CDR3: CASSPAGTGELFF. In DNA, the CDR3 is TGCGCCAGCAGCCCGGCGGGGACCGGGGAGCTGTTTTTT.

J is TRBJ2-5 and V is TRBV12-3 or TRBV12-4; 8 bases are shared with TRBD1. The V and J ends lost 6 bases and 5 bases, in that order; junction bases with no gene match: 11. There are 15 residues in the CDR3. The CDR3 reads CASRSDRERGETQYF. CDR3 DNA: TGTGCCAGCAGATCGGACAGGGAAAGGGGGGAGACCCAGTACTTC.

This clonotype appeared many times. This chain links TRBV29-1 with TRBJ1-5, with 7 nucleotides matching TRBD1. With 8 bases clipped from V and 2 bases from J, the junction kept 6 bases outside the gene matches. Per germline, CDR1 SQVTM and CDR2 ANQGSEA. The CDR3 runs 13 residues. The CDR3 sequence: CSFQGGGNQPQHF. The DNA for the CDR3 is TGCAGCTTTCAGGGGGGTGGCAATCAGCCCCAGCATTTT.

Comment on this clonotype: Its ends do not fully match the called genes, so a read error is possible. V and J are TRBV5-4 and TRBJ2-7, with D maybe TRBD1 (5 bases). The germline V gene has CDR1 SGHNT and CDR2 YYREEE (reference sequence). The CDR3 loop spans 14 amino acids. The CDR3 sequence is CVSSRDASSYEQYF. Written as DNA, the CDR3 is TGTGTCAGCAGCAGGGATGCGTCCTCCTACGAGCAGTACTTC.

In regard to this clonotype: This may stem from a read error, because a much larger clone lies one nucleotide away. The chain recombines TRBV6-2 or TRBV6-3 with TRBJ1-5; D may be TRBD1 (5 bases). V lost 1 base and J lost 1, with 5 bases in between. The germline CDR1 and CDR2 sequences are MNHEY and SVGEGT. The CDR3 runs to 14 residues. CDR3 protein: CASSYWDSNQPQHF. The CDR3, as DNA: TGTGCCAGCAGTTACTGGGACAGCAATCAGCCCCAGCATTTT.

With regard to this clonotype: The junction does not match germline at one end; this may be a read error. J is TRBJ2-3 and V is TRBV28; D possibly corresponds to TRBD2 (6 bases). The CDR3 extends over 14 amino acids. CDR1 MDHEN and CDR2 SYDVKM come from the germline V gene. CDR3 in DNA: TGTGGCAGCAGTTTAGGAGGGAACACAGATACGCAGTATTTT. This codes for CGSSLGGNTDTQYF.

Note on this clonotype: A read error is possible here, since a much larger clone lies one base away. The chain recombines TRBV12-3 or TRBV12-4 with TRBJ1-6; D might be TRBD1 (5 bases). The CDR3 length is 16 residues. Trimming removed 6 bases at V and 3 bases at J, with 15 bases between. The CDR3 is CASSPSGTGYNSPLHF. CDR3 nucleotides: TGTGCCAGCAGCCCATCCGGGACGGGCTATAATTCACCCCTCCACTTT.

In the case of this clonotype: A much larger clone is a single base away; this may be a read error. The chain employs TRBV6-2 or TRBV6-3 and TRBJ2-1; D is unclear. The CDR3 totals 13 residues. Looked up from germline, CDR1 is MNHEY and CDR2 is SVGEGT. V lost 2 bases, J lost 6 bases, and 8 bases lay in between. CDR3 DNA: TGTGCCAGCAGTTACCCCCCGGTCAATGAGCAGTTCTTC. Its translation: CASSYPPVNEQFF.

Many counts were recorded for this clonotype. This chain connects TRBV29-1 to TRBJ2-1, with 12 nucleotides matching TRBD2. CDR3 length: 16 residues. The trim removed 4 bases at V and 1 base at J, leaving 5 bases unmatched. The germline V gene has CDR1 SQVTM and CDR2 ANQGSEA. The CDR3 is CSVASGLAGSYNEQFF. The CDR3 region has the DNA TGCAGCGTTGCCTCAGGACTAGCGGGATCCTACAATGAGCAGTTCTTC.

Remarks on this clonotype: This clone may be a read error of a much larger clone one base away. The rearrangement links TRBV29-1 to TRBJ2-2; 10 bases align to TRBD1. Per the germline V gene, CDR1 is SQVTM and CDR2 is ANQGSEA. The CDR3 extends over 13 amino acids. The CDR3 sequence: CSAKDRGNGGLFF. In DNA, the CDR3 is TGCAGCGCTAAGGACAGGGGGAACGGGGGGCTGTTTTTT.

Concerning this clonotype: The junction shows a germline mismatch at one end, possibly a read error. This chain links TRBV28 with TRBJ2-1; D is ambiguous. The germline V gene has CDR1 MDHEN and CDR2 SYDVKM. This CDR3 comprises 11 residues. CDR3: CASGAFNDQFF. As DNA, the CDR3 is TGTGCCAGCGGAGCGTTCAATGACCAGTTCTTC.

Concerning this clonotype itself: This likely comes from a read error, as the CDR3 has no conserved phenylalanine or tryptophan at its end. The rearrangement links TRBV11-1 to TRBJ2-7, with D possibly being TRBD2 (5 bases). This CDR3 comprises 13 residues. Germline assignment: CDR1 SGHAT and CDR2 FQDESV (reference sequence). This chain's CDR3 is CAGSLDLYYEQYI. In DNA form, the CDR3 reads TGTGCCGGCAGCCTGGACTTGTACTACGAGCAGTACATC.

About this clonotype: The CDR3 ends on some other residue instead of the conserved phenylalanine or tryptophan, so this is likely a read error. This sequence joins TRBV4-2 and TRBJ2-5; 9 bases map to TRBD1. Looked up from germline, CDR1 is LGHNA and CDR2 is YNFKEQ. This CDR3 contains 16 residues. V dropped 0 bases and J dropped 5; count of bases not matched to a gene: 7. The chain's CDR3 is CASSQEGTGKGETQYS. DNA for the CDR3: TGTGCCAGCAGCCAAGAAGGGACAGGGAAAGGCGAGACCCAGTACTCC.

This clonotype was seen once. Its ends do not fully match the called genes, so a read error is possible. The rearrangement joins TRBV6-6 to TRBJ1-1; D gene ambiguous. The germline gives CDR1 MNHNY, CDR2 SVGAGI (reference sequence). CDR3 length: 13 residues. CDR3 sequence reads: CASSRHMNTEAIF. The DNA for the CDR3 is TGTGCCAGTAGTCGACACATGAACACTGAAGCTATCTTT.

Many counts were recorded for this clonotype. The gene calls are TRBV4-3 and TRBJ2-5; D is uncertain. This CDR3 is 13 amino acids long. Trimming left V 2 bases short and J 5 bases short, with 9 bases between. The germline CDR1 and CDR2 sequences are LGHNA and YSLEER. The CDR3 loop reads CASSQLAGETQYF. The CDR3, as DNA: TGCGCCAGCAGCCAACTTGCCGGGGAGACCCAGTACTTC.